Listed here are 8 T cell receptor beta chains from one sample, sequenced in a study of OX40 agonist ivuxolimab in advanced cancers. The library was produced with the immunoSEQ multiplex PCR assay. Held by TCRdb, this immuneACCESS table contains in-frame sequences only and omits some clones. Under half of the omission traces to an unresolved V gene where checked; the cause of the rest is unknown. In all, the sample holds roughly 26,000 clones, and roughly 90% of those were seen once. Just under 20% of the sample is in the top ten clones. The sample was CD4+ or CD8+ T cells sorted from blood, taken in a trial of the OX40 agonist ivuxolimab. These receptor sequences come from an adult with an advanced solid tumor such as melanoma, head and neck, liver or kidney cancer.

The chain links TRBV5-4 to TRBJ2-5, with D possibly being TRBD1 or TRBD2 (5 bases each). CDR1 SGHNT and CDR2 YYREEE come from the germline V gene (reference sequence). The CDR3 contains 17 residues. Between the trimmed V and J ends, which lost 0 bases and 0 bases, there was a span of 15 bases. The CDR3 nucleotides are TGTGCCAGCAGCTTGGTGGGCCGGGGCTCGGACCAAGAGACCCAGTACTTC. Its translation is CASSLVGRGSDQETQYF.

The J gene is TRBJ2-7, the V gene TRBV6-1; no clear D. V lost 6 bases and J 4 bases, leaving 10 bases between the germline ends. CDR1 MNHNS and CDR2 SASEGT come from the germline V gene. This CDR3 comprises 12 residues. CDR3 region: CASRQAEYEQYF. For the CDR3, the DNA is TGTGCCAGCAGGCAGGCCGAATACGAGCAGTACTTC.

This rearrangement joins TRBV1 to TRBJ2-5; whether TRBD2, the table's D call, matches the DNA was not checked. TRBV1 is a documented pseudogene. This CDR3 region has 15 residues. CDR3 sequence: CTSSPPQRGKETQYF. The CDR3 bases are TGCACCAGCAGCCCGCCCCAGCGGGGGAAAGAGACCCAGTACTTC.

The chain links TRBV5-6 to TRBJ2-3, with 8 bases lining up with TRBD2. Germline values: CDR1 SGHDT, CDR2 YYEEEE. The CDR3 length is 13 residues. The trim removed 7 bases at V and 3 bases at J, leaving 4 bases unmatched. The CDR3 protein is CASVSGRTDTQYF. The CDR3 nucleotides are TGTGCCAGCGTGAGCGGGAGAACAGATACGCAGTATTTT.

J is TRBJ2-5 and V is TRBV7-6, with TRBD2 identical over 10 bases. V shed 5 bases and J 4 bases; nucleotides not matched to a gene: 7. CDR3 length: 15 residues. Germline CDR1 reads SGHVS; CDR2 reads FNYEAQ. The DNA for the CDR3 is TGTGCCAGCAGCCCTTCCTTAGCGGGGGGAGAGACCCAGTACTTC. Its translation: CASSPSLAGGETQYF.

This sequence joins TRBV4-1 and TRBJ2-7; possibly TRBD2 for D (5 bases). Germline V gene sequence: CDR1 MGHRA, CDR2 YSYEKL. This CDR3 contains 17 residues. The ends were cut back, 4 bases at V and 1 base at J, with 20 bases in the middle. The CDR3 spells CASSPLIVGEPSYEQYF. CDR3 nucleotide sequence: TGCGCCAGCAGCCCTCTGATTGTGGGAGAGCCTTCCTACGAGCAGTACTTC.

The rearrangement links TRBV5-1 to TRBJ2-7; 7 bases line up with TRBD1. There are 13 residues in the CDR3. The germline CDR1 and CDR2 sequences are SGHRS and YFSETQ. J gave up 5 bases and V 6 bases, and 8 bases lay outside the gene matches. In nucleotides, the CDR3 is TGCGCCAGCATGGGGCAGGGGGACCACGAGCAGTACTTC. Translation: CASMGQGDHEQYF. The full variable domain, its missing parts supplied by reference TRBV5-1 and TRBJ2-7, is KAGVTQTPRYLIKTRGQQVTLSCSPISGHRSVSWYQQTPGQGLQFLFEYFSETQRNKGNFPGRFSGRQFSNSRSEMNVSTLELGDSALYLCASMGQGDHEQYFGPGTRLTVT.

The chain uses TRBV19 and TRBJ2-1; TRBD2 matches 13 bases. Germline loops: CDR1 LNHDA, CDR2 SQIVND (reference sequence). This CDR3 comprises 14 residues. Trimming took 6 bases from V and 10 from J; bases not matched to a gene: 6. This chain's CDR3 is CASRPGLAGEEQFF. CDR3 nucleotides: TGTGCCAGTAGGCCCGGACTAGCGGGGGAAGAGCAGTTCTTC. Full variable domain (outside the CDR3, taken from reference TRBV19 and TRBJ2-1): DGGITQSPKYLFRKEGQNVTLSCEQNLNHDAMYWYRQDPGQGLRLIYYSQIVNDFQKGDIAEGYSVSREKKESFPLTVTSAQKNPTAFYLCASRPGLAGEEQFFGPGTRLTVL.